This record covers a single T cell receptor beta chain. Random hexamers served to reverse transcribe about 0.45 to 1 ug RNA. By means of immunoSEQ multiplex PCR, TCR beta CDR3 spanning 54 Vbeta and 13 Jbeta underwent amplification. TCRdb redid the calling of the immunoSEQ multiplex PCR reads with MiXCR, one entry per CDR3 protein. Of about 190,000 distinct CDR3 sequences listed, 90% to 96% are singletons. These data belong to a study of CD8 T cells in Susac syndrome. Germline CDR1 MGHRA, CDR2 YSYEKL. V lost 2 bases and J lost 0, with 13 bases in between. CDR3 size: 16 residues. The clonotype originates from a human donor with Susac syndrome. Sequencing used CD4+ T cells from PBMCs. The V and J genes are TRBV4-1 and TRBJ2-5; no firm D call. The CDR3 sequence: CASSQPRAKYQETQYF. CDR3 nucleotides: TGCGCCAGCAGCCAACCCCGGGCCAAGTACCAAGAGACCCAGTACTTC.